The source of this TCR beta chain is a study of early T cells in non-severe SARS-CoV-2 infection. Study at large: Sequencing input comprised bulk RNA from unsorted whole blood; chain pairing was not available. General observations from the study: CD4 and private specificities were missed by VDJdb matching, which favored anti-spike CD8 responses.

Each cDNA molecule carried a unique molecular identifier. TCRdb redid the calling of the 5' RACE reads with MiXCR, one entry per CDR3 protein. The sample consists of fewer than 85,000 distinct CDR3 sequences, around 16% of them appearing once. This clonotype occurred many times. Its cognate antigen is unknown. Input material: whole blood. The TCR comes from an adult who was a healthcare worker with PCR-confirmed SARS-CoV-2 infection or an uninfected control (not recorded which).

The CDR3 sequence: CASSFRGPPYEQYF. CDR3 coding DNA: TGTGCCAGCAGTTTTAGGGGGCCTCCCTACGAGCAGTACTTC. The genes are TRBV12-3 or TRBV12-4 and TRBJ2-7; TRBD1 aligns across 7 bases. Losses at the gene ends were 3 bases for V and 2 bases for J; bases not matched to a gene: 4. The CDR3 is 14 amino acids.